This T cell receptor beta chain was recovered during a study of cytomegalovirus exposure and HLA in healthy donors. Study-level results: Across donors, most TCRs were seen rarely, yet some public ones were widespread. It was 164 TCR beta chains that were listed as cytomegalovirus-associated.

The CDR3 is 14 residues long. Germline V CDR1 and CDR2: KGHSH, LQKENI. V dropped 3 bases and J dropped 3; count of bases not matched to a gene: 3. The data were produced by immunoSEQ multiplex PCR, yet TCRdb's version contains in-frame clones alone and is incomplete. The sample includes roughly 220,000 clones, roughly 84% seen only once; the top ten take over 13%. This clone was found a few times. Its target is not known. Donors came from a validation cohort of over a hundred subjects, distinct from the first 666-subject cohort. The gene calls are TRBV18 and TRBJ1-1; TRBD1 aligns across 8 bases. This TCR came from a woman in her 30s in good health and CMV-seropositive. Sequences were obtained from PBMCs. In nucleotides, the CDR3 is TGTGCCAGCTCACCGGGACAGGTGTACACTGAAGCTTTCTTT. Its protein product is CASSPGQVYTEAFF.